This section outlines one T cell receptor (beta chain) sequence together with its context. Its antigen is currently unknown. The observed sequence ends 3 residues before the CDR3 terminus, with the missing tail filled in from the germline J gene. TCRdb's table, derived via immunoSEQ multiplex PCR, lists solely in-frame clones and lacks some. The sample has about 6,300 clones. This sample was included in a study of Tregs in tolerant kidney transplant recipients. Mixed chimerism was transient after nonmyeloablative marrow transplants from related graft donors. Broader study findings: Tregs expanded with activated donor B cells seemed most donor-specific.

CDR3 size: 14 residues. Germline CDR1 is SEHNR and CDR2 is FQNEAQ (reference sequence). V was cut by 7 bases and J by 6 bases, with 13 bases left in between. V is TRBV7-9 and J is TRBJ1-6; possibly TRBD1 for D (6 bases). This receptor was obtained from a human patient who received a combined kidney and bone marrow transplant. Certain T cells may be donor cells from the graft. The sequenced sample was CD4+ T cells from blood (PBMCs), obtained 6 months after the transplant. The CDR3 bases that were read are TGTGCCAGCACCTACCGACAGGCTAATTCACCC. As protein: CASTYRQANSP. The full CDR3 protein is CASTYRQANSPLHF. Supplemented by reference TRBV7-9 and TRBJ1-6, the full variable domain reads DTGVSQNPRHKITKRGQNVTFRCDPISEHNRLYWYRQTLGQGPEFLTYFQNEAQLEKSRLLSDRFSAERPKGSFSTLEIQRTEQGDSAMYLCASTYRQANSPLHFGNGTRLTVT.